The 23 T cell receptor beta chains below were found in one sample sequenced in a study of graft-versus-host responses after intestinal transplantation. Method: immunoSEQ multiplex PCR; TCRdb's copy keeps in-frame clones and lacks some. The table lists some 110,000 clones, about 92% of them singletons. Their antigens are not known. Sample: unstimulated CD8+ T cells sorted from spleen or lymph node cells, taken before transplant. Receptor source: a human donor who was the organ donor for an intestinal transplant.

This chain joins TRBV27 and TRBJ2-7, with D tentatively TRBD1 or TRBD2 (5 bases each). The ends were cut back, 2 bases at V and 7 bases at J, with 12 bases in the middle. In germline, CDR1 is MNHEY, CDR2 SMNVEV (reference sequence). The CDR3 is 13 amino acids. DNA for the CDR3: TGTGCCAGCAGTTTAGGGACCACCTTTGAGCAGTACTTC. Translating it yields CASSLGTTFEQYF.

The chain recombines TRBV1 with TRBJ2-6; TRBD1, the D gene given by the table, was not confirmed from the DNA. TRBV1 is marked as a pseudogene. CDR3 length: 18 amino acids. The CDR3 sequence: CTSSHMCLAQSRANVLTF. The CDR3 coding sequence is TGCACCAGCAGTCACATGTGTTTGGCACAAAGTCGGGCCAACGTCCTGACTTTC.

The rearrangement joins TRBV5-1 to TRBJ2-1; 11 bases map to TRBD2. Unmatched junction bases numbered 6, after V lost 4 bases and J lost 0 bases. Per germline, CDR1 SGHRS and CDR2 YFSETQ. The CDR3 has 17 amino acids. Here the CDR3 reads CASSLHTSGSSYNEQFF. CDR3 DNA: TGCGCCAGCAGCCTACATACTAGCGGGAGCTCCTACAATGAGCAGTTCTTC. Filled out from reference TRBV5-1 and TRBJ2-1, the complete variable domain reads KAGVTQTPRYLIKTRGQQVTLSCSPISGHRSVSWYQQTPGQGLQFLFEYFSETQRNKGNFPGRFSGRQFSNSRSEMNVSTLELGDSALYLCASSLHTSGSSYNEQFFGPGTRLTVL.

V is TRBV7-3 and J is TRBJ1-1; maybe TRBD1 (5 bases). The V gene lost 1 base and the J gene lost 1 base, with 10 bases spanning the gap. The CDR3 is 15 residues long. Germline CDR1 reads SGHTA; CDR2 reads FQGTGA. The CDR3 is CASSLNAGPNTEAFF. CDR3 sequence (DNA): TGTGCCAGCAGCTTAAATGCAGGGCCGAACACTGAAGCTTTCTTT.

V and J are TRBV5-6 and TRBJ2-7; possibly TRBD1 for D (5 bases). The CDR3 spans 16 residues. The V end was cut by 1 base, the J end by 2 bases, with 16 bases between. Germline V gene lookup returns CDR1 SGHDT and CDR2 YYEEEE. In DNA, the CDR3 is TGTGCCAGCAGCTTGAGCCAGGGCAGCTTAACCTACGAGCAGTACTTC. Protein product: CASSLSQGSLTYEQYF.

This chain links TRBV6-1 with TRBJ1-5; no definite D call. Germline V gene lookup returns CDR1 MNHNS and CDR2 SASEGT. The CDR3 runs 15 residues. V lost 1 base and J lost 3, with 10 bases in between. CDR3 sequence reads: CASSEDLSPNQPQHF. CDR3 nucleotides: TGTGCCAGCAGTGAAGATCTGAGCCCCAATCAGCCCCAGCATTTT.

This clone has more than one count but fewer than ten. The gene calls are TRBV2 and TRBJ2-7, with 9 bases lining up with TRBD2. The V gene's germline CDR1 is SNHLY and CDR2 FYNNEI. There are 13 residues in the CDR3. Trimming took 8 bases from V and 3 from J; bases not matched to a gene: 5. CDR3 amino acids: CASAGLAFYEQYF. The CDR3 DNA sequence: TGTGCCAGCGCGGGACTAGCCTTCTACGAGCAGTACTTC. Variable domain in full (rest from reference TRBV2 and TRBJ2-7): EPEVTQTPSHQVTQMGQEVILRCVPISNHLYFYWYRQILGQKVEFLVSFYNNEISEKSEIFDDQFSVERPDGSNFTLKIRSTKLEDSAMYFCASAGLAFYEQYFGPGTRLTVT.

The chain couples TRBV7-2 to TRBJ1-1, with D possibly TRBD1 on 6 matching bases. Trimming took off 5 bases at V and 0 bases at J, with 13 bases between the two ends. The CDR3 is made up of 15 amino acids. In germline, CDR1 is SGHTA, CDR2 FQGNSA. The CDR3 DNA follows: TGTGCCAGCAGCCTCAGCGAGGGGGTGAACACTGAAGCTTTCTTT. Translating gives CASSLSEGVNTEAFF.

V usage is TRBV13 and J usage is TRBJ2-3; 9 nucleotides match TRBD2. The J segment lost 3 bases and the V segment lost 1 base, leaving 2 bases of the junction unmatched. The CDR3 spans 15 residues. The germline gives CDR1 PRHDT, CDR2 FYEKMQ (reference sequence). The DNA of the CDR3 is TGTGCCAGCAGCTTAGCCCTAGCGGGAACAGATACGCAGTATTTT. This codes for CASSLALAGTDTQYF.

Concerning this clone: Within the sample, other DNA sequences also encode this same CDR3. This CDR3 is CASSLGRNTEAFF. CDR3 nucleotide sequence: TGTGCCAGCAGTTTAGGCAGGAACACTGAAGCTTTCTTT. The chain combines TRBV27 with TRBJ1-1, with D hard to call. Germline loops: CDR1 MNHEY, CDR2 SMNVEV (reference sequence). V shed 2 bases and J shed 1 base, with 5 bases lying between them. The CDR3 has 13 amino acids.

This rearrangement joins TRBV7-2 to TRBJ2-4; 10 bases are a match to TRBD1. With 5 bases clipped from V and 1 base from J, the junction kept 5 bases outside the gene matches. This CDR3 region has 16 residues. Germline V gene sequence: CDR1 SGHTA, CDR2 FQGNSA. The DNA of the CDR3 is TGTGCCAGCAGCCCCGGACAGGGGGGGGCCAAAAACATTCAGTACTTC. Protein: CASSPGQGGAKNIQYF.

CDR3: CSVVIAGGPNTGELFF. The DNA of the CDR3 is TGCAGCGTGGTGATAGCGGGAGGACCGAACACCGGGGAGCTGTTTTTT. The genes are TRBV29-1 and TRBJ2-2, with 10 positions matching TRBD2. V shed 6 bases, J shed 0 bases, and the junction held 7 bases outside the gene matches. CDR3 length: 16 amino acids. Per germline, CDR1 SQVTM and CDR2 ANQGSEA.

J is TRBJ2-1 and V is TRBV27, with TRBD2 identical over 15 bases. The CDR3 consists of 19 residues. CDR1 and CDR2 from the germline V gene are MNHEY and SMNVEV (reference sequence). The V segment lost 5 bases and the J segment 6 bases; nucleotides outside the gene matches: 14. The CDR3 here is CASSPEGLAGGWKGNEQFF. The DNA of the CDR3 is TGTGCCAGCAGTCCAGAGGGACTAGCGGGAGGTTGGAAGGGCAATGAGCAGTTCTTC.

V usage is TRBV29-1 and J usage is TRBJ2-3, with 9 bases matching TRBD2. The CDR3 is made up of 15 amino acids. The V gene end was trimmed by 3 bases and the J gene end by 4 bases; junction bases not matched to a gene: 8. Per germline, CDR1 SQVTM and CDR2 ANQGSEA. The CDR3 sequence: CSVDIAGEAADTQYF. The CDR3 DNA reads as TGCAGCGTTGACATAGCGGGAGAAGCGGCAGATACGCAGTATTTT.

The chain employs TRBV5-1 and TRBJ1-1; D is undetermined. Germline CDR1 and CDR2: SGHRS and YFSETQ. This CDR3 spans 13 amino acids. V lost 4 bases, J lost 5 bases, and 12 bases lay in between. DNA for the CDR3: TGCGCCAGCAGCGGGGAGGTGGGTACTGAAGCTTTCTTT. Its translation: CASSGEVGTEAFF.

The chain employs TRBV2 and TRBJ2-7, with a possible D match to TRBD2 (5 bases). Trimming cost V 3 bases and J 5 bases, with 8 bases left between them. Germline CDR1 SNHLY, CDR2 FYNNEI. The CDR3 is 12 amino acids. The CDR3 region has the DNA TGTGCCAGCAGTGAGATCGGGGACGAGCAGTACTTC. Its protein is CASSEIGDEQYF.

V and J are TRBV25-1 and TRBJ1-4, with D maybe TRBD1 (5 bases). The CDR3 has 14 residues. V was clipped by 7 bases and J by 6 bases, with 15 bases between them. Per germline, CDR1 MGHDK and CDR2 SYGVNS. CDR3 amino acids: CASTQGGRDEKLFF. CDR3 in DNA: TGTGCCAGCACTCAGGGAGGTCGTGATGAAAAACTGTTTTTT.

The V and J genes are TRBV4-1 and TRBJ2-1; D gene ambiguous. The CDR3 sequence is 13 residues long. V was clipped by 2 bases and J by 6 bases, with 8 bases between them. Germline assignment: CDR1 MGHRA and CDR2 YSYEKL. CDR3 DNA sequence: TGCGCCAGCAGCCAATCACCCGTCAATGAGCAGTTCTTC. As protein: CASSQSPVNEQFF.

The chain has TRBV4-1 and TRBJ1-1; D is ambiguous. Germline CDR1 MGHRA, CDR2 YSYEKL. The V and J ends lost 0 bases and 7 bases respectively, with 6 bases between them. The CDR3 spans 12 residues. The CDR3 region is CASSQDRGEAFF. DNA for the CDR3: TGCGCCAGCAGCCAAGATCGAGGTGAAGCTTTCTTT.

The CDR3 nucleotides are TGTGCCAGCAGCTTGCCCTACAATGAGCAGTTCTTC. It encodes CASSLPYNEQFF. V and J are TRBV5-6 and TRBJ2-1; D unclear. Trimming took off 1 base at V and 2 bases at J, with 1 base between the two ends. The CDR3 length is 12 residues. Germline CDR1 is SGHDT and CDR2 is YYEEEE.

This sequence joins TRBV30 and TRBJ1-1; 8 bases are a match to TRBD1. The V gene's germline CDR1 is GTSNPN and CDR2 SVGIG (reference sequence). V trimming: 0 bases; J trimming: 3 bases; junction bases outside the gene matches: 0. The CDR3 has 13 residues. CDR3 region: CAWSVQGDTEAFF. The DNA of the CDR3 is TGTGCCTGGAGTGTACAGGGGGACACTGAAGCTTTCTTT.

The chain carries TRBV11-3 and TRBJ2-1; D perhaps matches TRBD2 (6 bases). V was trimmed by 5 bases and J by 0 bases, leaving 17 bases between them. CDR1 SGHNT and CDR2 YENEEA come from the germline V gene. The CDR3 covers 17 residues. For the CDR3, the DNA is TGTGCCAGCAGCCCACGAGGGGAGGCCTCCTCCTACAATGAGCAGTTCTTC. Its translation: CASSPRGEASSYNEQFF.

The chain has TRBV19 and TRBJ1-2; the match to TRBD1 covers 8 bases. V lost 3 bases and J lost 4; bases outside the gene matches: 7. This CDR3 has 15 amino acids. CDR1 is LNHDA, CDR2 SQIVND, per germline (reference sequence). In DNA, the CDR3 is TGTGCCAGTAGTATTCGCGTCAGGGGGCTCTATGGCTACACCTTC. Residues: CASSIRVRGLYGYTF.